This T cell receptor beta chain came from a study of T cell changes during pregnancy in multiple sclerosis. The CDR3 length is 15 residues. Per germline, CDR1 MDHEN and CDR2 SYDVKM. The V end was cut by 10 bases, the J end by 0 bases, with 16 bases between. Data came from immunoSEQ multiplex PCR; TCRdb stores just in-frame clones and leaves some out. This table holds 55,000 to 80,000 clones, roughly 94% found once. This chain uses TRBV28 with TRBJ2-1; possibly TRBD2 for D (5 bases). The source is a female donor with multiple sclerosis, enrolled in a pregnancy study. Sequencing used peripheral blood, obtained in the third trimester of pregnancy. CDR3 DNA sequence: TGTGCCACCGAGGGATTACAGAGCTCCTACAATGAGCAGTTCTTC. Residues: CATEGLQSSYNEQFF.